This TCR beta chain was obtained from a study of tumor-infiltrating lymphocytes in primary liver carcinoma. About the research overall: Sequenced samples came back with roughly 3.5 to 7.13 million productive TCRbeta reads, and the counts looked alike across tissue types. General observations from the study: Tumor-blood pairs (like tumor-adjacent pairs) overlapped less than tumor region pairs did. Only about 8-25% of top clones occurred in every one of the five tumor regions. Blood fell significantly below tumors in its top-250-clone fraction (p = 0.039).

This clonotype was found once. Its specificity is not known. This may come from a read error, since a much larger clone is one base off. CDR1 and CDR2 from the germline V gene are SGHRS and YFSETQ. This CDR3 comprises 14 residues. The V gene lost 9 bases and the J gene lost 4 bases, with 17 bases spanning the gap. TCR beta cDNA was made from 400 to 500 ng total RNA with a constant-region primer. Library construction for TCR beta comprised three nested multiplex PCR rounds performed with slightly modified ARM-PCR. The study ran its first two PCR rounds for 9 to 10 cycles each, using TRBV1-TRBV30 forward primers and a C-beta reverse primer. A single record per CDR3 protein comes from TCRdb applying MiXCR to the multiplex PCR reads. The repertoire holds 100,000 or so distinct CDR3 sequences, under 70% seen once, with 10% to 15% in the top ten. Unsorted bulk tissue of about 19-33 mg yielded co-extracted RNA and DNA.

Sequenced sample: liver tumor tissue from sampling region 2. Subset specified: tumor region T2, inferior pole. This clonotype was sampled from an older woman with primary liver carcinoma and hepatitis B virus infection. This chain connects TRBV5-1 to TRBJ2-1, with D uncertain. The CDR3 nucleotides read TGCGCCAACAGTTTAGTCGCTGGTTACAATGAGCAGTTCTTC. Its translation: CANSLVAGYNEQFF.